This T cell receptor (beta chain) derives from a study of post-analysis software for immune sequencing data. Study-level information: Relapsing-remitting, secondary progressive and progressive-relapsing forms of multiple sclerosis all featured among disease courses. Study observations and caveats: Those samples that were prepared in the same batch co-clustered strongly by F measure. Included in a set of five TRBV segments more frequent in patients than controls were TRBV5-6, TRBV5-1 and TRBV20-1. Normalized Chao1 diversity was significantly reduced in patients versus controls.

This clonotype was detected ten times or more. The target antigen is unknown. The library was made from cDNA and included unique molecular identifiers. There were 1 to 10 million T cells, and around 460,000 cDNA molecules came from them. TCRdb ran MiXCR on the PCR reads and lists one entry per CDR3 protein. The repertoire holds some 190,000 distinct CDR3 sequences, with 25% to 35% as singletons. Germline V CDR1 and CDR2: DFQATT, SNEGSKA (reference sequence). The CDR3 totals 15 residues. Trimming cost V 6 bases and J 2 bases; bases outside gene matches: 12. The TCR originated in a girl aged 2-17 years with multiple sclerosis. This chain connects TRBV20-1 to TRBJ2-7; 8 bases line up with TRBD2. Material: blood. CDR3 bases: TGCAGTGCCGCGCCCGGGGGGGCAGGGGCCTACGAGCAGTACTTC. Protein: CSAAPGGAGAYEQYF.